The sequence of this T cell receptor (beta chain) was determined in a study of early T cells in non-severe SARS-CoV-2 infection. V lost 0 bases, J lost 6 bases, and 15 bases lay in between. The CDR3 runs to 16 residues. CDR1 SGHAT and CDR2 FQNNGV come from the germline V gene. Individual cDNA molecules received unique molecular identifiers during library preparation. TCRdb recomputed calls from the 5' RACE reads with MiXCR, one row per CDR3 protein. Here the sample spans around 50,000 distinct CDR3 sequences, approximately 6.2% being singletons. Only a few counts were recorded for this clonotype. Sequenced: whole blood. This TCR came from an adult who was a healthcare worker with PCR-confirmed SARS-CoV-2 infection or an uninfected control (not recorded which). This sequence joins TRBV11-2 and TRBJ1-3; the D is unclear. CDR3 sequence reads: CASSLEQQRAENTIYF. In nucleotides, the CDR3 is TGTGCCAGCAGCTTAGAACAGCAGCGGGCTGAAAACACCATATATTTT.